These 31 T cell receptor beta chains were sequenced from one sample in a study of OX40 agonist ivuxolimab in advanced cancers. Generated by immunoSEQ multiplex PCR, the TCRdb table keeps only in-frame clones and is missing some. The table shows about 33,000 clones, with about 81% occurring only once. Sequences were derived from CD4+ or CD8+ T cells sorted from blood, sampled in a trial of the OX40 agonist ivuxolimab. The receptors derive from an adult with an advanced solid tumor such as melanoma, head and neck, liver or kidney cancer.

The CDR3 spells CASSPGTSEHEQYF. The CDR3 DNA is TGTGCCAGCAGTCCGGGGACTAGCGAGCACGAGCAGTACTTC. The chain uses TRBV28 and TRBJ2-7, with 10 bases lining up with TRBD2. The CDR3 is 14 amino acids. The germline V gene has CDR1 MDHEN and CDR2 SYDVKM. Trimming removed 5 bases from V and 5 bases from J; junction bases left unmatched: 6.

With respect to this clone: Other nucleotide sequences in the sample specify the same CDR3. The CDR3 DNA reads as TGTGCCTGGAGTGTACTAGATACGCAGTATTTT. Amino acids: CAWSVLDTQYF. The V and J genes are TRBV30 and TRBJ2-3; no reliable D call. The V end lost 0 bases, the J end lost 5 bases, and 3 bases lay between the germline ends. Germline V gene lookup returns CDR1 GTSNPN and CDR2 SVGIG (reference sequence). The CDR3 length is 11 residues.

The J gene is TRBJ1-5, the V gene TRBV5-8; no reliable D call. Germline CDR1 and CDR2: SGHTS and YDEGEE. CDR3 length: 15 residues. Trimming cost V 0 bases and J 0 bases, with 7 bases left between them. CDR3 residues: CASSLGIYSNQPQHF. In nucleotides, the CDR3 is TGTGCCAGCAGCTTGGGGATTTATAGCAATCAGCCCCAGCATTTT. The full variable domain, rest sourced from reference TRBV5-8 and TRBJ1-5, is EAGVTQSPTHLIKTRGQQATLRCSPISGHTSVYWYQQALGLGLQFLLWYDEGEERNRGNFPPRFSGRQFPNYSSELNVNALELEDSALYLCASSLGIYSNQPQHFGDGTRLSIL.

Only a few counts were recorded for this clone. The chain is built from TRBV29-1 and TRBJ1-1; D is uncertain. The CDR3 length is 12 residues. The germline V and J ends were trimmed by 6 bases and 4 bases, with 12 bases remaining between them. The germline gives CDR1 SQVTM, CDR2 ANQGSEA. CDR3 nucleotide sequence: TGCAGCGTGACATTTTTAGGCACTGAAGCTTTCTTT. It yields the protein CSVTFLGTEAFF.

This clone was seen only a few times. The chain carries TRBV27 and TRBJ1-4; 8 bases align to TRBD1. CDR1 MNHEY and CDR2 SMNVEV come from the germline V gene (reference sequence). Trimming cost V 3 bases and J 10 bases; bases outside gene matches: 13. The CDR3 totals 16 residues. In DNA form, the CDR3 reads TGTGCCAGCAGTTTCAGCCAGACCGGACAGGGTCCAAAACTGTTTTTT. It is translated as CASSFSQTGQGPKLFF.

J is TRBJ1-1 and V is TRBV15; a possible D gene is TRBD1 (5 bases). This CDR3 has 16 residues. Germline V gene lookup returns CDR1 LNHNV and CDR2 YYDKDF (reference sequence). The V end lost 0 bases, the J end lost 2 bases, and 13 bases lay between the germline ends. The CDR3 sequence is CATSREEGNQNTEAFF. For the CDR3, the DNA is TGTGCCACCAGCAGAGAGGAGGGGAACCAAAACACTGAAGCTTTCTTT.

As to this clone: The junction differs from germline at one of its ends, possibly a read error. The V gene is TRBV11-3, the J gene TRBJ2-3; D unresolved. CDR1 is SGHNT and CDR2 is YENEEA in the germline V gene. This CDR3 is 12 amino acids long. The CDR3 sequence is CASSLDADTQYF. In nucleotides, the CDR3 is TGTGCCAGCAGCCTAGACGCAGATACGCAGTATTTT.

V usage is TRBV28 and J usage is TRBJ1-4; 10 positions match TRBD1. After removal of 5 bases from V and 7 bases from J, the junction contained 10 bases not matched to a gene. CDR3 length equals 16 residues. CDR1 MDHEN and CDR2 SYDVKM come from the germline V gene. CDR3 in DNA: TGTGCCAGCAGTCCAAGCAGGACAGGGGGGAGTGAAAAACTGTTTTTT. This codes for CASSPSRTGGSEKLFF.

This chain uses TRBV5-4 with TRBJ1-2; 8 nucleotides agree with TRBD1. J gave up 5 bases and V 0 bases, and 0 bases lay outside the gene matches. The CDR3 extends over 13 amino acids. Germline V lookup: CDR1 SGHNT, CDR2 YYREEE (reference sequence). In DNA form, the CDR3 reads TGTGCCAGCAGCTTGGACAGGGGGTATGGCTACACCTTC. Its translation: CASSLDRGYGYTF.

J is TRBJ1-3 and V is TRBV18; D remains ambiguous. Trimming removed 3 bases from V and 0 bases from J, with 15 bases in between. Per germline, CDR1 KGHSH and CDR2 LQKENI. The CDR3 is 17 amino acids. The CDR3 DNA follows: TGTGCCAGCTCACCCATAACTGGCACGAACTCTGGAAACACCATATATTTT. This sequence encodes CASSPITGTNSGNTIYF. The variable domain in full, completed from reference TRBV18 and TRBJ1-3, reads NAGVMQNPRHLVRRRGQEARLRCSPMKGHSHVYWYRQLPEEGLKFMVYLQKENIIDESGMPKERFSAEFPKEGPSILRIQQVVRGDSAAYFCASSPITGTNSGNTIYFGEGSWLTVV.

The chain is built from TRBV6-5 and TRBJ2-1; TRBD1 aligns across 9 bases. The CDR3 totals 13 residues. Germline loops: CDR1 MNHEY, CDR2 SVGAGI. V lost 5 bases to trimming and J lost 10 bases; unmatched junction nucleotides: 6. CDR3 bases: TGTGCCAGCAGTGGGACAGGGTACGGGGAGCAGTTCTTC. It specifies CASSGTGYGEQFF.

The chain is built from TRBV30 and TRBJ2-5; no clear D. The CDR3 is 12 residues long. The V end was cut by 0 bases, the J end by 6 bases, with 8 bases between. Germline lookup yields CDR1 GTSNPN and CDR2 SVGIG (reference sequence). CDR3 in DNA: TGTGCCTGGAGTGTACGGTCGCAGACCCAGTACTTC. It codes for CAWSVRSQTQYF.

This chain connects TRBV10-3 to TRBJ2-3; D is uncertain. CDR3 size: 14 residues. Germline V gene sequence: CDR1 ENHRY, CDR2 SYGVKD. Between the trimmed V and J ends, which lost 0 bases and 2 bases, there was a span of 6 bases. CDR3 coding DNA: TGTGCCATCAGTGAGTCCGCCTTCACAGATACGCAGTATTTT. Residues: CAISESAFTDTQYF.

J is TRBJ1-6 and V is TRBV6-6; the D is unclear. Germline V gives CDR1 MNHNY, CDR2 SVGAGI (reference sequence). V was cut by 7 bases and J by 6 bases, with 10 bases left in between. CDR3 length: 13 amino acids. CDR3 sequence (DNA): TGTGCCAGCATGAAGGGAAGTAATTCACCCCTCCACTTT. Translated, it gives CASMKGSNSPLHF.

The V call is TRBV6-1, the J call TRBJ1-1, with D tentatively TRBD1 (5 bases). Germline V CDR1 and CDR2: MNHNS, SASEGT. The CDR3 extends over 15 amino acids. Deletions cut 7 bases from V and 1 base from J, with 16 bases between. The CDR3 here is CASIGRGIRNTEAFF. Here the CDR3 DNA reads TGTGCCAGCATTGGACGGGGGATACGGAACACTGAAGCTTTCTTT.

The chain joins TRBV29-1 to TRBJ2-5; 12 bases fit TRBD2. Trimming at V came to 7 bases and at J to 4 bases, leaving 10 bases not matched to a gene. The CDR3 length is 15 residues. Per germline, CDR1 SQVTM and CDR2 ANQGSEA. Written as DNA, the CDR3 is TGCAGCGCCTGCTTGACTAGCGGGGGAGGAGAGACCCAGTACTTC. Amino acid sequence: CSACLTSGGGETQYF.

This sequence joins TRBV7-3 and TRBJ2-2, with D hard to call. Germline V lookup: CDR1 SGHTA, CDR2 FQGTGA. This CDR3 is built from 14 residues. The V gene lost 2 bases and the J gene lost 1 base, with 5 bases spanning the gap. This CDR3 reads CASSLQRNTGELFF. In DNA form, the CDR3 reads TGTGCCAGCAGCTTACAAAGGAACACCGGGGAGCTGTTTTTT.

The chain has TRBV10-1 and TRBJ1-2; D call uncertain. This CDR3 region has 13 residues. Trimming removed 3 bases from V and 5 bases from J, with 10 bases in between. Germline lookup yields CDR1 WNHNN and CDR2 SYGVQD (reference sequence). The DNA for the CDR3 is TGCGCCAGCAGTGACCCTCCCCTTTATGGCTACACCTTC. Residues: CASSDPPLYGYTF.

This chain connects TRBV28 to TRBJ1-1, with D possibly being TRBD1 (6 bases). This CDR3 contains 12 residues. Germline V gene data show CDR1 as MDHEN and CDR2 as SYDVKM. Between the trimmed V and J ends, which lost 2 bases and 7 bases, there was a span of 8 bases. The CDR3 sequence is CASSLQGNEAFF. The CDR3 coding sequence is TGTGCCAGCAGTTTACAGGGGAATGAAGCTTTCTTT.

V is TRBV6-1 and J is TRBJ1-5, with TRBD1 matching over 10 bases. V shed 4 bases, J shed 0 bases, and the junction held 6 bases outside the gene matches. The CDR3 consists of 17 residues. In germline, CDR1 is MNHNS, CDR2 SASEGT. Here the CDR3 reads CASSVGQGGNSNQPQHF. DNA of the CDR3: TGTGCCAGCAGTGTCGGACAGGGGGGGAATAGCAATCAGCCCCAGCATTTT.

The CDR3 protein is CASARDHRTLGELFF. The DNA of the CDR3 is TGTGCCAGTGCCCGGGATCATAGAACCTTGGGGGAGCTGTTTTTT. V and J are TRBV19 and TRBJ2-2, with D perhaps TRBD2 (5 bases). The V gene's germline CDR1 is LNHDA and CDR2 SQIVND (reference sequence). The CDR3 length is 15 residues. V shed 8 bases and J shed 8 bases, with 21 bases lying between them.

As regards this clone: At the DNA level, this CDR3 is encoded by other sequences in the same sample as well. The chain uses TRBV2 and TRBJ1-5; no clear D. The CDR3 is made up of 13 amino acids. From germline, CDR1 is SNHLY and CDR2 FYNNEI. V was shortened by 4 bases and J by 4 bases, with 8 bases between the two germline ends. Here the CDR3 DNA reads TGTGCCAGCAGTGGCTCGCGGAATCAGCCCCAGCATTTT. Residues: CASSGSRNQPQHF.

The gene calls are TRBV4-2 and TRBJ2-2, with TRBD2 identical over 9 bases. Germline CDR1 reads LGHNA; CDR2 reads YNFKEQ. CDR3 length equals 18 residues. V gave up 0 bases and J gave up 6 bases; unmatched junction bases: 11. CDR3 sequence reads: CASSQEFGSGSSSGELFF. CDR3 nucleotide sequence: TGTGCCAGCAGCCAAGAATTCGGTAGCGGGAGCTCTTCCGGGGAGCTGTTTTTT.

The chain uses TRBV21-1 and TRBJ1-4. TRBV21-1 is termed a pseudogene. CDR3 length equals 16 residues. The CDR3 region is CASTTIVTGANEKLFF. The CDR3 DNA is TGTGCCAGCACTACCATTGTAACGGGTGCTAATGAAAAACTGTTTTTT.

This rearrangement joins TRBV6-5 to TRBJ2-1; maybe TRBD1 (6 bases). Germline V lookup: CDR1 MNHEY, CDR2 SVGAGI. V lost 7 bases and J lost 9, with 19 bases in between. The CDR3 sequence is 14 residues long. This chain's CDR3 is CASTDRQAGGEQFF. DNA for the CDR3: TGTGCCAGCACCGATAGACAGGCGGGTGGTGAGCAGTTCTTC.

V is TRBV5-6 and J is TRBJ2-7; D ambiguous. Germline CDR1 and CDR2: SGHDT and YYEEEE. The germline V and J ends were trimmed by 3 bases and 6 bases, with 10 bases remaining between them. The CDR3 spans 12 residues. The CDR3 here is CASSSTTGEQYF. CDR3 DNA: TGTGCCAGCAGCTCGACAACTGGCGAGCAGTACTTC.

The V call is TRBV5-5, the J call TRBJ2-1; 7 bases align to TRBD2. CDR3 length: 16 residues. V gave up 3 bases and J gave up 11 bases; unmatched junction bases: 17. Germline loops: CDR1 SGHKS, CDR2 YYEKEE (reference sequence). The CDR3 DNA follows: TGTGCCAGCAGCTCGGCCGGTGAAGCGGGGTTGGCTAAGCAGTTCTTC. It translates to CASSSAGEAGLAKQFF.

This clone was seen a few times. The genes are TRBV5-1 and TRBJ2-5; 10 bases are a match to TRBD2. The CDR3 runs to 16 residues. CDR1 SGHRS and CDR2 YFSETQ come from the germline V gene. J gave up 0 bases and V 2 bases, and 4 bases lay outside the gene matches. Here the CDR3 DNA reads TGCGCCAGCAGCTTCGGTAGCGGGGGGTACCAAGAGACCCAGTACTTC. Amino acids: CASSFGSGGYQETQYF.

This chain's CDR3 is CASSTPPTNEKLFF. Here the CDR3 DNA reads TGTGCCAGCAGCACCCCCCCAACTAATGAAAAACTGTTTTTT. The chain recombines TRBV28 with TRBJ1-4, with D uncertain. The CDR3 loop spans 14 amino acids. Germline V gene lookup returns CDR1 MDHEN and CDR2 SYDVKM. Trimming shortened V by 6 bases and J by 0 bases, and 8 bases separated the two germline ends.

This clone came up a few times. This sequence joins TRBV19 and TRBJ2-5; D is possibly TRBD1 (6 bases). Germline V gene lookup returns CDR1 LNHDA and CDR2 SQIVND (reference sequence). This CDR3 comprises 15 residues. V shed 3 bases and J shed 5 bases, with 16 bases lying between them. The DNA for the CDR3 is TGTGCCAGTAGTATCCGGGGACACTTGGGGGAGACCCAGTACTTC. Protein sequence: CASSIRGHLGETQYF.

V usage is TRBV7-3 and J usage is TRBJ2-1; 11 positions agree with TRBD1. Germline CDR1 reads SGHTA; CDR2 reads FQGTGA. The CDR3 consists of 14 residues. V trimming: 5 bases; J trimming: 8 bases; junction bases outside the gene matches: 5. The CDR3 spells CASSLGQGVDEQFF. In DNA form, the CDR3 reads TGTGCCAGCAGCCTGGGACAGGGGGTGGATGAGCAGTTCTTC. Variable domain in full (rest from reference TRBV7-3 and TRBJ2-1): GAGVSQTPSNKVTEKGKYVELRCDPISGHTALYWYRQSLGQGPEFLIYFQGTGAADDSGLPNDRFFAVRPEGSVSTLKIQRTERGDSAVYLCASSLGQGVDEQFFGPGTRLTVL.